This TCR beta chain was found in a study of cytomegalovirus exposure and HLA in healthy donors. Study findings and constraints: It was only CMV serostatus that was available as immune exposure information. The study labeled around 160 TCR beta chains cytomegalovirus-associated. Donors were assumed by presence/absence analyses to have roughly uniform sequencing depth.

Healthy donors of bone marrow made up the group. Vbeta (60) and Jbeta (13) primers were used in the PCR. Generated by immunoSEQ multiplex PCR, the TCRdb table keeps only in-frame clones and is missing some. The sample holds more than 150,000 clones, roughly 80% seen once. The CDR3 covers 15 residues. Trimming removed 0 bases at V and 7 bases at J, with 10 bases between. The germline V gene has CDR1 MGHRA and CDR2 YSYEKL. The sample holds one count of this clone. The antigen is undetermined. The chain is built from TRBV4-1 and TRBJ1-6; TRBD1 might be the D (5 bases). Sequencing used PBMCs. The source of this sequence is a male donor in good health and CMV-seronegative. This CDR3 is CASSQEWGSNSPLHF. Written as DNA, the CDR3 is TGCGCCAGCAGCCAAGAATGGGGCTCGAATTCACCCCTCCACTTT.